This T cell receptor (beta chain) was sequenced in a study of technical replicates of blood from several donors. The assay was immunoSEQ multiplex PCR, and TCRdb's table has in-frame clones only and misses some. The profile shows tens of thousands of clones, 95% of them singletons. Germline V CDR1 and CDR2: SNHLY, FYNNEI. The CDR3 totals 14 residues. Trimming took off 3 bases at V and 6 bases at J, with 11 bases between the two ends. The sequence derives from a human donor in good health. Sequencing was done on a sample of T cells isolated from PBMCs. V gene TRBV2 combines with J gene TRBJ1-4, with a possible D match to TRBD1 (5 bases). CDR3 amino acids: CASSEAGFDEKLFF. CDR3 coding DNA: TGTGCCAGCAGTGAGGCAGGGTTTGATGAAAAACTGTTTTTT.